The following is a T cell receptor beta chain sequence with its context. The antigen remains unidentified. Collection occurred without any documented infections or immune events in donors. Germline V lookup: CDR1 SNHLY, CDR2 FYNNEI. The CDR3 runs 13 residues. The germline V and J ends were trimmed by 6 bases and 2 bases, with 8 bases remaining between them. This specimen comes from a study of identifying expanded T cells in peripheral blood. Study results and limitations: Differentially abundant clones: around 1.1 between replicates, 16.4 at approximately two weeks, 19 at four. Across healthy donors, higher total template counts meant significantly greater roughly 2-week count variance.

Sequencing used immunoSEQ multiplex PCR; TCRdb keeps in-frame clones, though not all of them. The data show about 110,000 clones, roughly 89% seen once. This chain uses TRBV2 with TRBJ1-5, with D maybe TRBD1 (5 bases). Sequencing was done on a sample of blood. This sequence originates from a person between 18 and 75 years old in good health. The CDR3 DNA sequence: TGTGCCAGCAGGACGGGGGGCAATCAGCCCCAGCATTTT. Translating it yields CASRTGGNQPQHF. The full variable domain, with the rest looked up from reference TRBV2 and TRBJ1-5, is EPEVTQTPSHQVTQMGQEVILRCVPISNHLYFYWYRQILGQKVEFLVSFYNNEISEKSEIFDDQFSVERPDGSNFTLKIRSTKLEDSAMYFCASRTGGNQPQHFGDGTRLSIL.